Below, 14 T cell receptor beta chains from the same sample are listed, as sequenced in a study of blood T cell repertoires in COVID-19. Sequenced by immunoSEQ multiplex PCR; TCRdb stores in-frame clones only, minus some. The table includes about 300,000 clones, around 87% detected once. The material sequenced was peripheral blood. The receptors derive from an older man with acute or convalescent COVID-19.

This clone was counted once. The genes are TRBV6-6 and TRBJ2-6; a possible D gene is TRBD2 (5 bases). Trimming took 7 bases from V and 0 from J, leaving 13 bases between them. The CDR3 is made up of 16 amino acids. The V gene's germline CDR1 is MNHNY and CDR2 SVGAGI (reference sequence). The CDR3 DNA reads as TGTGCCAGCATCGATGGACTTTACTCTGGGGCCAACGTCCTGACTTTC. Translating gives CASIDGLYSGANVLTF.

This chain joins TRBV2 and TRBJ2-2; TRBD2 agrees at 8 bases. This CDR3 is 14 amino acids long. V lost 6 bases and J lost 8; bases outside the gene matches: 8. Germline CDR1 SNHLY, CDR2 FYNNEI. CDR3 bases: TGTGCCAGCAGGGACGGACTAGCAGCTGGGGAGCTGTTTTTT. Translating gives CASRDGLAAGELFF.

The chain joins TRBV7-2 to TRBJ1-3; D is perhaps TRBD1 (5 bases). Trimming took 5 bases from V and 1 from J, leaving 21 bases between them. This CDR3 spans 18 amino acids. The germline V gene encodes CDR1 SGHTA and CDR2 FQGNSA. The CDR3 DNA follows: TGTGCCAGCAGCGGGGACTTGTCGGGGTCGATATCTGGAAACACCATATATTTT. This gives the protein CASSGDLSGSISGNTIYF.

V gene TRBV6-5 combines with J gene TRBJ1-1, with 8 bases fitting TRBD1. The germline CDR1 and CDR2 sequences are MNHEY and SVGAGI. CDR3 length equals 13 residues. The V gene end was trimmed by 5 bases and the J gene end by 3 bases; junction bases not matched to a gene: 2. The CDR3 loop reads CASSLTGDTEAFF. CDR3 in DNA: TGTGCCAGCAGTCTGACAGGGGACACTGAAGCTTTCTTT.

The V and J genes are TRBV19 and TRBJ2-2; the D gene is possibly TRBD1 (6 bases). The CDR3 length is 14 residues. Germline values: CDR1 LNHDA, CDR2 SQIVND (reference sequence). Trimming removed 6 bases at V and 1 base at J, with 9 bases between. Here the CDR3 reads CASSETGNTGELFF. In DNA form, the CDR3 reads TGTGCCAGTAGCGAGACAGGGAACACCGGGGAGCTGTTTTTT.

The rearrangement joins TRBV11-2 to TRBJ1-1; D not resolved. CDR1 and CDR2 (germline): SGHAT, FQNNGV. CDR3 length: 13 residues. Trimming left V 0 bases short and J 3 bases short, with 5 bases between. The DNA of the CDR3 is TGTGCCAGCAGCTTAGATTTCTACACTGAAGCTTTCTTT. This sequence encodes CASSLDFYTEAFF.

The chain uses TRBV4-2 and TRBJ1-4; D might be TRBD1 (5 bases). This CDR3 is 15 amino acids long. CDR1 is LGHNA, CDR2 YNFKEQ, per germline. Trimming left V 6 bases short and J 8 bases short, with 19 bases between. The CDR3 nucleotides are TGTGCCAGCAGTGCGAGTGGAGGGAGGGACGAAAAACTGTTTTTT. It yields the protein CASSASGGRDEKLFF.

The table lists this clone with a count of one. This chain connects TRBV6-5 to TRBJ2-2, with 7 bases identical to TRBD1. The CDR3 covers 14 residues. Losses at the gene ends were 5 bases for V and 4 bases for J; bases not matched to a gene: 4. Germline V gene sequence: CDR1 MNHEY, CDR2 SVGAGI. This chain's CDR3 is CASSKPGGTGELFF. CDR3 DNA sequence: TGTGCCAGCAGTAAACCAGGGGGCACCGGGGAGCTGTTTTTT.

This chain joins TRBV28 and TRBJ1-5, with 7 nucleotides matching TRBD1. Germline loops: CDR1 MDHEN, CDR2 SYDVKM. There are 15 residues in the CDR3. V lost 8 bases and J lost 5; bases outside the gene matches: 12. CDR3 DNA: TGTGCCAGCGTTGAGACAGGGACACTCTATCAGCCCCAGCATTTT. Its protein product is CASVETGTLYQPQHF.

This clone has a count of ten or more. The V call is TRBV7-9, the J call TRBJ2-5; 7 bases match TRBD1. Unmatched junction bases numbered 6, after V lost 3 bases and J lost 5 bases. Germline CDR1 and CDR2: SEHNR and FQNEAQ (reference sequence). The CDR3 totals 14 residues. Written as DNA, the CDR3 is TGTGCCAGCAGCTTTTCCGACAGGGAGGAGACCCAGTACTTC. Translation: CASSFSDREETQYF.

This sequence joins TRBV4-3 and TRBJ2-1; possibly TRBD2 for D (5 bases). The germline V gene encodes CDR1 LGHNA and CDR2 YSLEER. This CDR3 is 18 amino acids long. Trimming stripped 0 bases from V and 5 bases from J, with 20 bases between. CDR3 sequence (DNA): TGCGCCAGCAGCCAAGATAGTAGAGGGAGTCATAGGGACAATGAGCAGTTCTTC. Encoded protein: CASSQDSRGSHRDNEQFF.

This chain joins TRBV24-1 and TRBJ2-3; 9 bases fit TRBD1. There are 18 residues in the CDR3. Germline values: CDR1 KGHDR, CDR2 SFDVKD. J lost 6 bases, V lost 1 base, and 13 bases had no gene match. The CDR3 sequence is CATSDFLPRTGVGDTQYF. In DNA form, the CDR3 reads TGTGCCACCAGTGATTTCCTCCCACGGACAGGGGTTGGGGATACGCAGTATTTT.

The chain combines TRBV7-2 with TRBJ1-5, with 12 bases fitting TRBD1. Germline V gene data show CDR1 as SGHTA and CDR2 as FQGNSA. The CDR3 contains 18 residues. Trimming took 5 bases from V and 0 from J; bases not matched to a gene: 8. The CDR3 region is CASSNRDRGLYSNQPQHF. Written as DNA, the CDR3 is TGTGCCAGCAGCAACCGGGACAGGGGGCTTTATAGCAATCAGCCCCAGCATTTT.

J is TRBJ1-5 and V is TRBV5-3; 7 nucleotides line up with TRBD1. Being an ORF, TRBV5-3 has a function that is uncertain. This CDR3 spans 15 amino acids. The trim removed 2 bases at V and 9 bases at J, leaving 11 bases unmatched. DNA of the CDR3: TGTGCCAGAAGCTTAGGTCCCCAGAGGGGGCGGCCCCAGCATTTT. Amino acids: CARSLGPQRGRPQHF.